This T cell receptor (beta chain) came from a study of T cells expressing NK-cell markers. Study in general: Seropositivity for HCMV was found in most of the eight sequenced donors, with one seronegative.

5'RACE template switching built TCR beta cDNA with unique molecular identifiers. Following a re-call of the 5' RACE reads, TCRdb has one entry per CDR3 protein and lacks DNA. Its listing shows a few hundred thousand distinct CDR3 sequences. Germline CDR1 SGHKS, CDR2 YYEKEE (reference sequence). This CDR3 contains 14 residues. The sample was blood T cells: a sorted CD56 or NKG2C T cell subset, CD4+ or CD8+ T cells, or bulk PBMC T cells (not recorded which). This TCR was sampled from a man aged 18 to 69 in good health. The V call is TRBV5-5, the J call TRBJ1-3. CDR3 in amino acids: CASSSYPSGNTIYF.